Each of the 23 T cell receptor beta chains below was sequenced from the same sample in a study of CD8 T cells in Susac syndrome. Random hexamers were used to reverse transcribe an amount of 0.5 to 1 ug RNA. TCRdb independently ran MiXCR on the immunoSEQ multiplex PCR reads; one entry per CDR3 protein. The repertoire consists of 200,000 to 250,000 distinct CDR3 sequences, with more than 85% occurring once and the leading ten covering about 0.15%. Sequencing input: CD8+ T cells from PBMCs. Every receptor here comes from a human donor with multiple sclerosis.

The V gene is TRBV7-9, the J gene TRBJ2-5; TRBD1 agrees at 8 bases. V shed 4 bases and J 5 bases; nucleotides not matched to a gene: 9. The CDR3 runs 15 residues. Germline CDR1 is SEHNR and CDR2 is FQNEAQ (reference sequence). CDR3 DNA sequence: TGTGCCAGCAGCTCCCCGCAGGGGGCGAGGGAGACCCAGTACTTC. Protein sequence: CASSSPQGARETQYF.

This chain links TRBV7-2 with TRBJ2-3; TRBD2 aligns across 7 bases. Germline-derived CDR1 and CDR2 are SGHTA and FQGNSA. The J segment lost 7 bases and the V segment lost 0 bases, leaving 4 bases of the junction unmatched. The CDR3 extends over 14 amino acids. The chain's CDR3 is CASSLAGGPNTQYF. In DNA form, the CDR3 reads TGTGCCAGCAGCTTAGCGGGAGGGCCTAATACGCAGTATTTT.

This clonotype was found a few times. The J gene is TRBJ1-1, the V gene TRBV28, with D perhaps TRBD1 (6 bases). The V end lost 4 bases, the J end lost 1 base, and 7 bases lay between the germline ends. The length of the CDR3 is 13 residues. In germline, CDR1 is MDHEN, CDR2 SYDVKM. The CDR3 sequence is CASSSGANTEAFF. The DNA of the CDR3 is TGTGCCAGCAGTTCAGGGGCGAACACTGAAGCTTTCTTT.

This clonotype has a single count. This sequence joins TRBV27 and TRBJ1-1, with D perhaps TRBD1 (5 bases). Looked up from germline, CDR1 is MNHEY and CDR2 is SMNVEV (reference sequence). The CDR3 totals 14 residues. V was shortened by 4 bases and J by 11 bases, with 20 bases between the two germline ends. CDR3 region: CASSSEGLWGEAFF. The CDR3 DNA sequence: TGTGCCAGCAGTTCGGAGGGGTTGTGGGGTGAGGCTTTCTTT.

The chain carries TRBV9 and TRBJ1-3; 11 positions match TRBD1. This CDR3 has 16 residues. J gave up 7 bases and V 3 bases, and 9 bases lay outside the gene matches. Germline CDR1 and CDR2: SGDLS and YYNGEE. CDR3 coding DNA: TGTGCCAGCAGCGGGGGATCCGGGACAGGGGGGAACACCATATATTTT. Translation gives CASSGGSGTGGNTIYF. Full variable domain (outside the CDR3, taken from reference TRBV9 and TRBJ1-3): DSGVTQTPKHLITATGQRVTLRCSPRSGDLSVYWYQQSLDQGLQFLIQYYNGEERAKGNILERFSAQQFPDLHSELNLSSLELGDSALYFCASSGGSGTGGNTIYFGEGSWLTVV.

In nucleotides, the CDR3 is TGTGCCACTGCCTGGCGGGGGGGTCCTGCCAAAAACATTCAGTACTTC. Amino acid sequence: CATAWRGGPAKNIQYF. The V gene is TRBV19, the J gene TRBJ2-4; the match to TRBD2 covers 9 bases. Germline V gene data show CDR1 as LNHDA and CDR2 as SQIVND (reference sequence). Losses at the gene ends were 10 bases for V and 1 base for J; bases not matched to a gene: 11. This CDR3 comprises 16 residues.

The chain joins TRBV12-3 or TRBV12-4 to TRBJ2-7; D unresolved. The CDR3 runs 13 residues. Trimming shortened V by 1 base and J by 6 bases, and 10 bases separated the two germline ends. The CDR3 bases are TGTGCCAGCAGTTTAGGGGTCCTGGGCGAGCAGTACTTC. Translated: CASSLGVLGEQYF.

V is TRBV5-4 and J is TRBJ2-6; D is ambiguous. CDR3 length: 15 amino acids. The germline V and J ends were trimmed by 2 bases and 2 bases, with 8 bases remaining between them. From germline, CDR1 is SGHNT and CDR2 YYREEE (reference sequence). CDR3 residues: CASSFRVTGANVLTF. Written as DNA, the CDR3 is TGTGCCAGCAGCTTCAGAGTCACTGGGGCCAACGTCCTGACTTTC.

This rearrangement joins TRBV7-9 to TRBJ2-7; the D gene could be TRBD1 or TRBD2 (5 bases each). V was cut by 8 bases and J by 2 bases, with 22 bases left in between. This CDR3 comprises 16 residues. The V gene's germline CDR1 is SEHNR and CDR2 FQNEAQ (reference sequence). The CDR3 region is CASGASSSENAYEQYF. DNA for the CDR3: TGTGCCAGCGGGGCTTCTAGCTCGGAAAACGCCTACGAGCAGTACTTC.

The V and J genes are TRBV19 and TRBJ2-1, with D possibly matching TRBD1 (6 bases). Between the trimmed V and J ends, which lost 7 bases and 2 bases, there was a span of 15 bases. The CDR3 is 15 residues long. Per the germline V gene, CDR1 is LNHDA and CDR2 is SQIVND (reference sequence). In DNA form, the CDR3 reads TGTGCCAGTACCCCCCATGAGGGGGCCTACAATGAGCAGTTCTTC. This sequence encodes CASTPHEGAYNEQFF.

This sequence joins TRBV4-3 and TRBJ2-7; D remains ambiguous. The CDR3 has 13 residues. Germline V CDR1 and CDR2: LGHNA, YSLEER. V was trimmed by 0 bases and J by 4 bases, leaving 7 bases between them. The CDR3 coding sequence is TGCGCCAGCAGCCAAGATGTATTATACGAGCAGTACTTC. This codes for CASSQDVLYEQYF.

The chain recombines TRBV12-3 or TRBV12-4 with TRBJ2-1, with 8 bases fitting TRBD2. This CDR3 has 17 amino acids. Trimming cost V 2 bases and J 0 bases; bases outside gene matches: 6. CDR3 protein: CASSLPIAGSSYNEQFF. CDR3 DNA: TGTGCCAGCAGTTTACCTATAGCGGGAAGCTCCTACAATGAGCAGTTCTTC.

The chain has TRBV20-1 and TRBJ2-5; D perhaps matches TRBD2 (5 bases). The CDR3 length is 17 residues. V was shortened by 1 base and J by 4 bases, with 22 bases between the two germline ends. Germline V gene lookup returns CDR1 DFQATT and CDR2 SNEGSKA (reference sequence). The CDR3 loop is CSARGHLAGEWGETQYF. In nucleotides, the CDR3 is TGCAGTGCTAGAGGCCACCTAGCTGGAGAGTGGGGAGAGACCCAGTACTTC.

This rearrangement joins TRBV24-1 to TRBJ2-2; 9 positions match TRBD2. CDR3 length equals 17 residues. J was trimmed by 1 base and V by 10 bases; bases with no gene match: 12. Germline V gives CDR1 KGHDR, CDR2 SFDVKD. The CDR3 region is CATPAGAGGRNTGELFF. The CDR3 nucleotides are TGTGCCACTCCCGCGGGAGCGGGAGGCAGGAACACCGGGGAGCTGTTTTTT.

In its sample, this clonotype was seen once. CDR3 DNA: TGTGCCAGCAGCTCCCCGGAGGACAGGGGGCCCGAGCAGTACTTC. Its translation is CASSSPEDRGPEQYF. The genes are TRBV7-9 and TRBJ2-7; 11 bases are shared with TRBD1. The germline V gene has CDR1 SEHNR and CDR2 FQNEAQ (reference sequence). CDR3 size: 15 residues. The V gene end was trimmed by 4 bases and the J gene end by 6 bases; junction bases not matched to a gene: 8.

The V call is TRBV29-1, the J call TRBJ1-2, with a tentative D call TRBD1 (6 bases). The CDR3 has 13 amino acids. Deletions cut 3 bases from V and 1 base from J, with 9 bases between. Looked up from germline, CDR1 is SQVTM and CDR2 is ANQGSEA. The CDR3 bases are TGCAGCGTTGAGGACAGTCATAACTATGGCTACACCTTC. As protein: CSVEDSHNYGYTF.

V and J are TRBV20-1 and TRBJ1-2; 10 bases align to TRBD1. V lost 0 bases and J lost 13; bases outside the gene matches: 5. The length of the CDR3 is 12 residues. Germline CDR1 DFQATT, CDR2 SNEGSKA (reference sequence). CDR3 nucleotides: TGCAGTGCTAGAGATGGGACAGGGGCTATCACCTTC. Translation gives CSARDGTGAITF.

The gene calls are TRBV20-1 and TRBJ2-2; 11 nucleotides agree with TRBD1. V gave up 1 base and J gave up 6 bases; unmatched junction bases: 13. There are 18 residues in the CDR3. CDR1 and CDR2 from the germline V gene are DFQATT and SNEGSKA (reference sequence). CDR3 coding DNA: TGCAGTGCTAGAGCCCGGACAGGGGGCGAGGCATTGGCCGGGGAGCTGTTTTTT. Residues: CSARARTGGEALAGELFF.

V and J are TRBV9 and TRBJ2-7; possibly TRBD2 for D (7 bases). The CDR3 extends over 18 amino acids. The V gene's germline CDR1 is SGDLS and CDR2 YYNGEE. Trimming took off 2 bases at V and 0 bases at J, with 21 bases between the two ends. DNA of the CDR3: TGTGCCAGCAGCGTGGATTCCGGGGGCGGGAGAAACTCCTACGAGCAGTACTTC. It specifies CASSVDSGGGRNSYEQYF.

This chain links TRBV20-1 with TRBJ1-1; tentative D call: TRBD1 (5 bases). This CDR3 has 13 amino acids. Between the trimmed V and J ends, which lost 5 bases and 3 bases, there was a span of 13 bases. Germline CDR1 reads DFQATT; CDR2 reads SNEGSKA (reference sequence). CDR3 protein: CSASPGSYTEAFF. In DNA form, the CDR3 reads TGCAGTGCTTCCCCAGGGTCTTACACTGAAGCTTTCTTT.

This rearrangement joins TRBV7-9 to TRBJ2-3, with TRBD1 matching 8 bases. J was trimmed by 0 bases and V by 3 bases; bases with no gene match: 5. The CDR3 covers 16 residues. The germline CDR1 and CDR2 sequences are SEHNR and FQNEAQ (reference sequence). The CDR3 DNA is TGTGCCAGCAGCTTTACCCGGGACAGGAGCACAGATACGCAGTATTTT. It is translated as CASSFTRDRSTDTQYF. The entire variable domain, with the rest obtained from reference TRBV7-9 and TRBJ2-3, is as follows: DTGVSQNPRHKITKRGQNVTFRCDPISEHNRLYWYRQTLGQGPEFLTYFQNEAQLEKSRLLSDRFSAERPKGSFSTLEIQRTEQGDSAMYLCASSFTRDRSTDTQYFGPGTRLTVL.

V gene TRBV14 combines with J gene TRBJ2-7; maybe TRBD1 (5 bases). Trimming took 4 bases from V and 6 from J, leaving 13 bases between them. CDR1 and CDR2 (germline): SGHDN, FVKESK. CDR3 length: 13 amino acids. CDR3: CASSLLGRGEQYF. Here the CDR3 DNA reads TGTGCCAGCAGCCTGCTGGGGCGCGGCGAGCAGTACTTC.

The chain carries TRBV7-8 and TRBJ2-7, with D tentatively TRBD1 (5 bases). Germline V gene data show CDR1 as SGHVS and CDR2 as FQNEAQ. The CDR3 runs to 16 residues. V lost 2 bases and J lost 5, with 19 bases in between. The CDR3 bases are TGTGCCAGCAGCTTAAAGGTGGCAGGGATCGTGGACGAGCAGTACTTC. It specifies CASSLKVAGIVDEQYF. The full variable domain, with the rest looked up from reference TRBV7-8 and TRBJ2-7, is GAGVSQSPRYKVAKRGQDVALRCDPISGHVSLFWYQQALGQGPEFLTYFQNEAQLDKSGLPSDRFFAERPEGSVSTLKIQRTQQEDSAVYLCASSLKVAGIVDEQYFGPGTRLTVT.